The 11 T cell receptor beta chains listed next were all sequenced from one sample in a study of tumor and adjacent non-tumor tissue in lung cancer. This sample's RNA came from whole unsorted tissue. This non-tumor lung sample came from over 3 cm beyond the tumor edge. The library came from three nested PCR rounds adapted from ARM-PCR protocols. TCRdb re-called the multiplex PCR reads with MiXCR, one entry per CDR3 protein. The sample includes under 75,000 distinct CDR3 sequences, around 65% of them seen just once. Sequenced material: distant non-tumor lung tissue. The receptors come from a woman between 50 and 59 years old with non-small cell lung cancer.

The V call is TRBV23-1, the J call TRBJ2-7, with 7 bases fitting TRBD1. TRBV23-1 is known as an ORF, though its function is uncertain. The CDR3 length is 15 residues. Germline trimming cut 2 bases from V and 5 bases from J; bases unmatched to any gene: 9. The CDR3 bases are TGCGCCAGCAGTCAAAAGGGACAGTTTCTTAACGAGCAGTACTTC. The encoded protein is CASSQKGQFLNEQYF.

V usage is TRBV11-2 and J usage is TRBJ2-7, with D unresolved. CDR3 length: 14 residues. Trimming took 2 bases from V and 7 from J, leaving 15 bases between them. Germline-derived CDR1 and CDR2 are SGHAT and FQNNGV. In DNA, the CDR3 is TGTGCCAGCAGCTTAACACCAGGTTTAGGTGAGCAGTACTTC. This sequence encodes CASSLTPGLGEQYF. The whole variable domain, remainder taken from reference TRBV11-2 and TRBJ2-7, is EAGVAQSPRYKIIEKRQSVAFWCNPISGHATLYWYQQILGQGPKLLIQFQNNGVVDDSQLPKDRFSAERLKGVDSTLKIQPAKLEDSAVYLCASSLTPGLGEQYFGPGTRLTVT.

This clonotype showed up many times. This rearrangement joins TRBV6-6 to TRBJ2-1, with no clear D. V was pared by 0 bases and J by 10 bases, with 7 bases between. CDR1 and CDR2 from the germline V gene are MNHNY and SVGAGI (reference sequence). This CDR3 is built from 12 residues. The CDR3 sequence: CASSYSTLEQFF. CDR3 coding DNA: TGTGCCAGCAGTTACTCTACTCTCGAGCAGTTCTTC.

Note on this clonotype: The CDR3 does not close with the conserved phenylalanine or tryptophan, likely indicating a read error. The chain combines TRBV6-2 or TRBV6-3 with TRBJ2-1; 8 bases are shared with TRBD2. Germline V lookup: CDR1 MNHEY, CDR2 SVGEGT. The CDR3 consists of 15 residues. The CDR3 DNA sequence: TGTACCAGCAGCCTAGCGGGCGGCGCCTACAATGAGCAGTTCCTC. Translation: CTSSLAGGAYNEQFL.

CDR3 region: CASSATGNTGYEQFF. In nucleotides, the CDR3 is TGTGCCAGCAGCGCGACAGGGAATACAGGATATGAGCAGTTCTTC. The chain links TRBV7-8 to TRBJ2-1, with TRBD1 identical over 7 bases. V trimming: 5 bases; J trimming: 8 bases; junction bases outside the gene matches: 12. Germline CDR1 and CDR2: SGHVS and FQNEAQ. This CDR3 region has 15 residues.

Note on this clonotype: The junction shows a germline mismatch at one end, possibly a read error. This chain connects TRBV28 to TRBJ2-1; 12 bases match TRBD2. The CDR3 is 14 residues long. From germline, CDR1 is MDHEN and CDR2 SYDVKM. Written as DNA, the CDR3 is TGTGCCAGCAAATCTGGGGGACTAGCGGGCGAGCGGTTCTTC. This translates into CASKSGGLAGERFF.

On this clonotype itself: Germline and junction disagree at one end, which may indicate a read error. The rearrangement links TRBV11-1 to TRBJ2-5; possibly TRBD1 for D (5 bases). Looked up from germline, CDR1 is SGHAT and CDR2 is FQDESV (reference sequence). The CDR3 is made up of 15 amino acids. The CDR3 coding sequence is TGTACCAGCAGCTTAGTGGGCCAGGGTGCGCAGACCCAGTACTTC. Its protein product is CTSSLVGQGAQTQYF.

As to this clonotype: Being one base from a much bigger clone, this may be a read error. The chain recombines TRBV6-2 or TRBV6-3 with TRBJ2-1; 10 bases are a match to TRBD2. V lost 6 bases and J lost 8; bases outside the gene matches: 10. Germline CDR1 and CDR2: MNHEY and SVGEGT. The CDR3 loop spans 15 amino acids. The CDR3 sequence is CASSYTSGNSHEQFF. The DNA for the CDR3 is TGTGCCAGCAGCTATACTAGCGGGAATTCCCATGAGCAGTTCTTC.

As to this clonotype: At one end, the junction sequence differs from germline, possibly due to a read error. This chain links TRBV11-1 with TRBJ2-3; D unresolved. Germline CDR1 reads SGHAT; CDR2 reads FQDESV (reference sequence). This CDR3 has 14 residues. The CDR3: CASSSATGTDTQYF. In DNA, the CDR3 is TGTGCGAGCAGCTCAGCAACCGGGACAGATACGCAGTATTTT.

In regard to this clonotype: This may come from a read error, since a much larger clone is one base off. The CDR3 reads CAISEQIEQYF. The CDR3 DNA reads as TGTGCCATCAGTGAGCAGATCGAGCAGTACTTC. This chain links TRBV10-3 with TRBJ2-7; D unresolved. Deletions cut 2 bases from V and 6 bases from J, with 5 bases between. Germline-derived CDR1 and CDR2 are ENHRY and SYGVKD. CDR3 size: 11 residues.

Concerning this clonotype: An end of the junction differs from the germline gene, which may be a read error. The CDR3 loop is CSSSLVSSDRGYEQYF. The CDR3 nucleotides read TGTTCCAGCAGCTTAGTGAGTAGCGACCGGGGATACGAGCAGTACTTC. This chain links TRBV11-2 with TRBJ2-7, with D possibly TRBD2 on 5 matching bases. CDR1 is SGHAT, CDR2 FQNNGV, per germline. The CDR3 sequence is 16 residues long.